This T cell receptor (beta chain) was retrieved from a study of blood T cell repertoires in COVID-19. Across the study: The United States, Italy and Spain provided the acute and convalescent COVID-19 samples. The analysed material was cDNA or gDNA that came from T cells, B-cell-depleted T cells, or PBMCs.

In the case of this clone: A junction boundary mismatches the germline segment, possibly from a read error.

Authors' methods: Reference gene primer amplification yielded estimated nucleated cell counts. Assay: immunoSEQ multiplex PCR; the TCRdb copy retains only in-frame clones and omits some. Clone size and the V and J calls come from that table; the DNA yielded D and trimming. The data show roughly 280,000 clones, 70% to 90% seen once. The CDR3 extends over 15 amino acids. Germline CDR1 is MNHEY and CDR2 is SMNVEV (reference sequence). This chain links TRBV27 with TRBJ2-7; 13 nucleotides align to TRBD2. The source of this sequence is an older woman with COVID-19, enrolled during active disease. The sequenced sample was peripheral blood. Here the CDR3 reads CAGSLGLAGVYEQYF. The CDR3 DNA reads as TGTGCCGGCAGTTTAGGACTAGCGGGAGTCTACGAGCAGTACTTC.